The sequence of this TCR beta chain was determined in a study of cytomegalovirus exposure and HLA in healthy donors. About the research overall: There were a few hundred genotyped donors. Of these, 81% fell in the genetic ancestry cluster associated with self-reported Caucasian donors.

The PCR employed 60 Vbeta primers together with 13 Jbeta primers. Sequencing used immunoSEQ multiplex PCR; TCRdb keeps in-frame clones, though not all of them. The sample records under 200,000 clones, 65% to 90% being singletons. Remarks on this clone: The antigen is undetermined.

The CDR3 is 15 amino acids. Germline loops: CDR1 SNHLY, CDR2 FYNNEI. The V gene end was trimmed by 4 bases and the J gene end by 4 bases; junction bases not matched to a gene: 4. Donors likely had unrecorded immune exposures despite being nominally healthy when sampled. Regarding the study as a whole: A previous analysis found most TCR beta V segments productive roughly 87% or roughly 30% of the time. There were under 200 TCR beta chains listed as cytomegalovirus-associated.

The origin of this receptor is a woman aged 25 to 39 in good health and CMV-seronegative. The source material was PBMCs. The V call is TRBV2, the J call TRBJ2-1, with 10 bases that match TRBD1. The CDR3 loop reads CASSGTGGSYNEQFF. In DNA, the CDR3 is TGTGCCAGCAGTGGGACAGGGGGTTCGTACAATGAGCAGTTCTTC.